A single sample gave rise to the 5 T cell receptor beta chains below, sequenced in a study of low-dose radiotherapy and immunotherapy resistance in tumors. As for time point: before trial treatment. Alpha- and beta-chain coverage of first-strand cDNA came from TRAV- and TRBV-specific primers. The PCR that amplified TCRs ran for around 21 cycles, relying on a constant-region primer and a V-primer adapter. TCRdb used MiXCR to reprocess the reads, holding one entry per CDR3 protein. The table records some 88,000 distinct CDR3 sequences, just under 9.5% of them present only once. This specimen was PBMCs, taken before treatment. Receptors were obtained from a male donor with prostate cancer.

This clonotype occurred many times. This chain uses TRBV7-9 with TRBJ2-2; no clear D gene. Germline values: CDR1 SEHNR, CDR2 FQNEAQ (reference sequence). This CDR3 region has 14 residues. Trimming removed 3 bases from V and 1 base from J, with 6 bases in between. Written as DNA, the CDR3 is TGTGCCAGCAGCTTGGGCGGGAACACCGGGGAGCTGTTTTTT. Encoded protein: CASSLGGNTGELFF. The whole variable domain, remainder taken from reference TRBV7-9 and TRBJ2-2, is DTGVSQNPRHKITKRGQNVTFRCDPISEHNRLYWYRQTLGQGPEFLTYFQNEAQLEKSRLLSDRFSAERPKGSFSTLEIQRTEQGDSAMYLCASSLGGNTGELFFGEGSRLTVL.

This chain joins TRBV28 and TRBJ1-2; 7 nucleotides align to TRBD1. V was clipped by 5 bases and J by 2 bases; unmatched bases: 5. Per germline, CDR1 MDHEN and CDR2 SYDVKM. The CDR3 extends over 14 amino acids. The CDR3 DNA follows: TGTGCCAGCAGTATGTTACAGGGGAACTATGGCTACACCTTC. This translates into CASSMLQGNYGYTF.

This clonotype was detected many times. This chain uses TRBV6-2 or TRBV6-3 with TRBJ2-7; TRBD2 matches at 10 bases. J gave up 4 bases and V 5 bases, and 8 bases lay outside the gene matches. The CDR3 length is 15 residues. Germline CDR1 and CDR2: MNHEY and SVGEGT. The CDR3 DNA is TGTGCCAGCAGTGATTGGACTAGCGGATTATACGAGCAGTACTTC. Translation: CASSDWTSGLYEQYF.

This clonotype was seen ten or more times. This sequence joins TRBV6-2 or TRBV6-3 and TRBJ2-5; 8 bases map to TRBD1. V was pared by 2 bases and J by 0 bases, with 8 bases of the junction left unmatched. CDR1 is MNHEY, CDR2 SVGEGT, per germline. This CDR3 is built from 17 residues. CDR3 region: CASSYPIQGEYQETQYF. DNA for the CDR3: TGTGCCAGCAGTTACCCCATACAGGGGGAGTACCAAGAGACCCAGTACTTC.

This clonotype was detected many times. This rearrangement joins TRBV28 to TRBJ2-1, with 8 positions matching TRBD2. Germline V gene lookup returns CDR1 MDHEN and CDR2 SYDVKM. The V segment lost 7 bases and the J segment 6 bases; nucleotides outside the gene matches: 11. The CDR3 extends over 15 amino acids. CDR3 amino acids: CASIRGGAQANEQFF. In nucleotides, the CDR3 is TGTGCCAGCATTCGGGGGGGGGCGCAGGCCAATGAGCAGTTCTTC.